The 23 T cell receptor beta chains listed next were all sequenced from one sample in a study of cytomegalovirus exposure and HLA in healthy donors. Amplification used 60 Vbeta primers and 13 Jbeta primers. Only in-frame clones appear in the TCRdb table, and some are missing; sequencing was by immunoSEQ multiplex PCR. The sample consists of roughly 150,000 clones, 70% to 80% of them appearing once. The sequenced material came from PBMCs. These receptors all stem from a man in his thirties or forties in good health and CMV-seronegative.

The chain joins TRBV28 to TRBJ1-2; 9 bases line up with TRBD1. Trimming took 7 bases from V and 3 from J; bases not matched to a gene: 12. This CDR3 contains 16 residues. CDR1 and CDR2 (germline): MDHEN, SYDVKM. The CDR3 is CASIPGGTGTYYGYTF. The DNA of the CDR3 is TGTGCCAGCATCCCGGGCGGGACAGGGACCTACTATGGCTACACCTTC.

This chain connects TRBV9 to TRBJ2-1, with D perhaps matching TRBD2 (5 bases). CDR3 size: 15 residues. Germline V gene data show CDR1 as SGDLS and CDR2 as YYNGEE. The V gene lost 3 bases and the J gene lost 8 bases, with 18 bases spanning the gap. CDR3 protein: CASSGRRWETHEQFF. DNA of the CDR3: TGTGCCAGCAGCGGACGTCGATGGGAGACCCATGAGCAGTTCTTC. The full variable domain, rest sourced from reference TRBV9 and TRBJ2-1, is DSGVTQTPKHLITATGQRVTLRCSPRSGDLSVYWYQQSLDQGLQFLIQYYNGEERAKGNILERFSAQQFPDLHSELNLSSLELGDSALYFCASSGRRWETHEQFFGPGTRLTVL.

This chain uses TRBV7-2 with TRBJ2-5; TRBD2 matches at 10 bases. This CDR3 contains 15 residues. Germline V lookup: CDR1 SGHTA, CDR2 FQGNSA. J was trimmed by 5 bases and V by 3 bases; bases with no gene match: 6. The CDR3 DNA reads TGTGCCAGCAGCTTCGCTACTAGCGGGACCGAGACCCAGTACTTC. Amino acids: CASSFATSGTETQYF.

The rearrangement links TRBV7-6 to TRBJ2-5; 10 bases fit TRBD2. Germline V gene sequence: CDR1 SGHVS, CDR2 FNYEAQ. The V segment lost 5 bases and the J segment 5 bases; nucleotides outside the gene matches: 8. The CDR3 contains 15 residues. This CDR3 reads CASSITGTSAETQYF. CDR3 nucleotides: TGTGCCAGCAGCATAACCGGGACTAGCGCGGAGACCCAGTACTTC.

Comments on this clone: The sample holds other DNA sequences that translate to the same CDR3. V gene TRBV9 combines with J gene TRBJ2-1; D ambiguous. Trimming left V 2 bases short and J 3 bases short, with 6 bases between. Germline loops: CDR1 SGDLS, CDR2 YYNGEE. The CDR3 has 13 residues. The CDR3 region has the DNA TGTGCCAGCAGCGTGGCAGGCTACAATGAGCAGTTCTTC. The encoded protein is CASSVAGYNEQFF.

The chain links TRBV19 to TRBJ2-1; TRBD2 is a possible D gene (5 bases). This CDR3 comprises 13 residues. The V end lost 7 bases, the J end lost 3 bases, and 10 bases lay between the germline ends. Germline V gene lookup returns CDR1 LNHDA and CDR2 SQIVND (reference sequence). Written as DNA, the CDR3 is TGTGCCAGTAAAAGCGGAGTCTACAATGAGCAGTTCTTC. Translating gives CASKSGVYNEQFF.

V is TRBV19 and J is TRBJ2-1; possible D gene TRBD2, 6 bases. Trimming cost V 2 bases and J 0 bases, with 11 bases left between them. CDR1 and CDR2 from the germline V gene are LNHDA and SQIVND (reference sequence). This CDR3 region has 16 residues. Here the CDR3 reads CASSIRATSSYNEQFF. The DNA of the CDR3 is TGTGCCAGTAGTATAAGAGCGACTAGCTCCTACAATGAGCAGTTCTTC.

This rearrangement joins TRBV19 to TRBJ2-5; D might be TRBD1 (5 bases). The CDR3 is made up of 15 amino acids. Trimming left V 5 bases short and J 0 bases short, with 13 bases between. CDR1 and CDR2 (germline): LNHDA, SQIVND (reference sequence). The CDR3 loop reads CASSEDTPYQETQYF. In DNA, the CDR3 is TGTGCCAGTAGTGAGGACACTCCGTACCAAGAGACCCAGTACTTC.

This clone was counted a few times. The rearrangement uses TRBV7-9 and TRBJ1-2; 11 nucleotides match TRBD1. Losses at the gene ends were 4 bases for V and 3 bases for J; bases not matched to a gene: 4. The germline V gene encodes CDR1 SEHNR and CDR2 FQNEAQ (reference sequence). The CDR3 sequence is 15 residues long. Here the CDR3 reads CASSWPGQGDYGYTF. The DNA of the CDR3 is TGTGCCAGCAGCTGGCCGGGACAGGGGGACTATGGCTACACCTTC.

The sample holds one count of this clone. The chain carries TRBV5-5 and TRBJ1-5, with D uncertain. CDR1 is SGHKS, CDR2 YYEKEE, per germline (reference sequence). This CDR3 has 15 amino acids. Trimming stripped 5 bases from V and 1 base from J, with 13 bases between. As DNA, the CDR3 is TGTGCCAGCAGGTTGTCCGGGGTCAGCAATCAGCCCCAGCATTTT. It yields the protein CASRLSGVSNQPQHF.

The V call is TRBV7-9, the J call TRBJ2-7; the match to TRBD2 covers 9 bases. In germline, CDR1 is SEHNR, CDR2 FQNEAQ (reference sequence). This CDR3 region has 14 residues. The V and J ends lost 7 bases and 6 bases, in that order; junction bases with no gene match: 10. The CDR3 nucleotides read TGTGCCAGCAACATTGGGGGGACTAGCTCCGAGCAGTACTTC. It specifies CASNIGGTSSEQYF. Complete variable domain (other parts from reference TRBV7-9 and TRBJ2-7): DTGVSQNPRHKITKRGQNVTFRCDPISEHNRLYWYRQTLGQGPEFLTYFQNEAQLEKSRLLSDRFSAERPKGSFSTLEIQRTEQGDSAMYLCASNIGGTSSEQYFGPGTRLTVT.

This clone was detected only once. CDR3 region: CASSPGLRETQYF. The CDR3 nucleotides are TGTGCCAGCAGCCCCGGGTTACGCGAGACCCAGTACTTC. The genes are TRBV7-2 and TRBJ2-5; D is unresolved. The V end was cut by 5 bases, the J end by 5 bases, with 12 bases between. The germline CDR1 and CDR2 sequences are SGHTA and FQGNSA. This CDR3 has 13 residues.

This clone was counted a single time. The V call is TRBV19, the J call TRBJ2-7; D possibly corresponds to TRBD1 (6 bases). V was trimmed by 1 base and J by 4 bases, leaving 8 bases between them. The CDR3 has 13 residues. The germline V gene encodes CDR1 LNHDA and CDR2 SQIVND (reference sequence). CDR3 nucleotide sequence: TGTGCCAGTAGTATAGGGGACAAATACGAGCAGTACTTC. This translates into CASSIGDKYEQYF.

Of note for this clone: At one end, the junction sequence differs from germline, possibly due to a read error. V and J are TRBV5-4 and TRBJ2-1, with 9 bases lining up with TRBD2. Germline-derived CDR1 and CDR2 are SGHNT and YYREEE (reference sequence). The CDR3 extends over 13 amino acids. The DNA for the CDR3 is TGTGCCAGCAGCTTAGAGATAGCGGGAGTTGGGGTCTTC. Protein product: CASSLEIAGVGVF.

The chain has TRBV25-1 and TRBJ2-3; 13 bases are shared with TRBD2. The J segment lost 6 bases and the V segment lost 6 bases, leaving 9 bases of the junction unmatched. This CDR3 spans 16 amino acids. CDR1 and CDR2 (germline): MGHDK, SYGVNS. Written as DNA, the CDR3 is TGTGCCAGCAGCCCGCTGGGACTAGCGGGAATGGATACGCAGTATTTT. Protein sequence: CASSPLGLAGMDTQYF.

The chain employs TRBV18 and TRBJ1-1, with D perhaps TRBD1 (5 bases). The CDR3 has 13 amino acids. V was shortened by 4 bases and J by 1 base, with 7 bases between the two germline ends. Germline loops: CDR1 KGHSH, CDR2 LQKENI. CDR3 amino acids: CASSLQANTEAFF. As DNA, the CDR3 is TGTGCCAGCTCACTACAGGCGAACACTGAAGCTTTCTTT.

The chain employs TRBV10-1 and TRBJ2-7; 7 nucleotides line up with TRBD1. CDR3 length: 14 amino acids. Losses at the gene ends were 3 bases for V and 4 bases for J; bases not matched to a gene: 6. The germline V gene has CDR1 WNHNN and CDR2 SYGVQD (reference sequence). The CDR3, as DNA: TGCGCCAGCAGTGACTGGGACAGCGATTACGAGCAGTACTTC. This codes for CASSDWDSDYEQYF.

The chain recombines TRBV15 with TRBJ2-1; 11 bases line up with TRBD2. The length of the CDR3 is 18 residues. The ends lost 3 bases at V and 1 base at J; junction bases unmatched: 8. Germline CDR1 LNHNV, CDR2 YYDKDF (reference sequence). The CDR3 nucleotides read TGTGCCACCAGCAGTGGACTAGCGGGCGGTTTTTCCTACAATGAGCAGTTCTTC. Protein product: CATSSGLAGGFSYNEQFF.

This clone showed up just once. The rearrangement links TRBV2 to TRBJ2-1; D uncertain. Between the trimmed V and J ends, which lost 9 bases and 5 bases, there was a span of 8 bases. The CDR3 is made up of 11 amino acids. Per the germline V gene, CDR1 is SNHLY and CDR2 is FYNNEI. The CDR3 nucleotides read TGTGCCAGTCAGCGCAACAATGAGCAGTTCTTC. Its protein is CASQRNNEQFF.

The gene calls are TRBV5-4 and TRBJ2-7; 16 bases agree with TRBD2. The CDR3 has 17 amino acids. CDR1 is SGHNT and CDR2 is YYREEE in the germline V gene (reference sequence). The ends lost 3 bases at V and 4 bases at J; junction bases unmatched: 7. The CDR3 nucleotides are TGTGCCAGCAGCTCGGGACTAGCGGGAGGGCCTTGGTACGAGCAGTACTTC. Its translation: CASSSGLAGGPWYEQYF.

This chain joins TRBV18 and TRBJ1-5; TRBD1 matches 9 bases. In germline, CDR1 is KGHSH, CDR2 LQKENI. The CDR3 has 15 residues. V shed 3 bases and J 4 bases; nucleotides not matched to a gene: 4. The CDR3 DNA is TGTGCCAGCTCACCTGGGGGACAGGGTAATCAGCCCCAGCATTTT. Translation: CASSPGGQGNQPQHF.

The chain uses TRBV5-4 and TRBJ2-5; D uncertain. The CDR3 runs 11 residues. Germline loops: CDR1 SGHNT, CDR2 YYREEE (reference sequence). Trimming took off 3 bases at V and 4 bases at J, with 4 bases between the two ends. CDR3 sequence: CASSSLETQYF. The CDR3 DNA reads as TGTGCCAGCAGCTCACTAGAGACCCAGTACTTC.

In this sample, this clone turned up a few times. This chain uses TRBV6-1 with TRBJ1-1; D not certain. V was pared by 6 bases and J by 6 bases, with 14 bases between. CDR1 is MNHNS, CDR2 SASEGT, per germline. The CDR3 consists of 13 residues. The CDR3 DNA sequence: TGTGCCAGCAGGGGCCATCCGAATGCTGAAGCTTTCTTT. It codes for CASRGHPNAEAFF.